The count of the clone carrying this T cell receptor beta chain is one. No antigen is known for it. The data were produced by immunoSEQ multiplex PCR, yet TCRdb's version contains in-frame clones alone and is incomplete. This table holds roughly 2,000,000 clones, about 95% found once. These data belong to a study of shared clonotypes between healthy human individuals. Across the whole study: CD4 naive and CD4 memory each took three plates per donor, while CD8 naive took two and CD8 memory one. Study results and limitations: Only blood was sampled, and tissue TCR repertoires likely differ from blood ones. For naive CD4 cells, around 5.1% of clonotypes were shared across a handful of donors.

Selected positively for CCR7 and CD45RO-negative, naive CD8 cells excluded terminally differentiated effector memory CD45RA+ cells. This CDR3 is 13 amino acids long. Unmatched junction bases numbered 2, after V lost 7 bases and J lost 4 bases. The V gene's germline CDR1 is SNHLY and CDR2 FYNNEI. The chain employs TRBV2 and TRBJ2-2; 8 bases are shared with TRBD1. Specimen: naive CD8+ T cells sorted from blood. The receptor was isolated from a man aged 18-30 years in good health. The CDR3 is CASTDRGTGELFF. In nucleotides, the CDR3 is TGTGCCAGCACCGACAGGGGCACCGGGGAGCTGTTTTTT. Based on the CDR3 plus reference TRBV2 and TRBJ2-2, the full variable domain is EPEVTQTPSHQVTQMGQEVILRCVPISNHLYFYWYRQILGQKVEFLVSFYNNEISEKSEIFDDQFSVERPDGSNFTLKIRSTKLEDSAMYFCASTDRGTGELFFGEGSRLTVL.